This T cell receptor (beta chain) comes out of a study of blood T cell repertoires in COVID-19 (dated by TCRdb to the early 2020s). Regarding the study in general: The collaborator samples originated in the United States, Italy and Spain and spanned the acute and convalescent phases of COVID-19. The prospective study material was composed of cDNA or gDNA derived from T cells, B-cell-depleted T cells, or PBMCs. Subjects who had been exposed to COVID-19, were actively infected with it, or had recovered from it provided the deeply sampled blood TCRbeta repertoires that made up the dataset. The repertoires were released in a freely available public database intended as a resource for research on the immune response to SARS-CoV-2. The samples were drawn from two sources: the first 160 participants of the ongoing ImmuneRACE study, and 1,200 or so subjects contributed by 6 global collaborators. Sample metadata almost always included a de-identified subject ID, COVID-19 status, age in years and sex. Where available, HLA class I and class II types were obtained from metadata supplied by the sample provider rather than from assay-based typing. Study-wide findings and limitations: The quantity of clinical and demographic metadata differed by source and by participant and was supplied without curation.

CDR1 and CDR2 are read off the germline V gene as MDHEN and SYDVKM. Trimmed from V: 6 bases; trimmed from J: 4 bases; junction bases lacking a gene match: 10. Inclusive of the bounding cysteine and phenylalanine, the CDR3 is 16 residues long. This entry keeps only the CDR3 DNA: 48 bases, framed from base 1. Participants in the prospective study were aged roughly 18 to 90 years, lived in 24 United States geographic areas, and enrolled through a virtual design. In the prospective study, cohorts were assigned on the basis of participant-reported clinical history obtained from a screening survey and a study questionnaire. For ImmuneRACE Cohort 3, a participant was defined as recovered based on two consecutive negative NP/OP PCR tests, clearance by a healthcare professional, or resolution of symptoms. Mobile phlebotomists in the prospective study collected whole blood, serum and a nasopharyngeal or oropharyngeal swab from every participant. Over an approximately 2-month period, participants in the prospective study had the option of providing additional blood draws and questionnaires. Before DNA extraction, blood samples from the prospective study were shipped at room temperature or frozen.

TCRbeta CDR3 regions were amplified from genomic DNA by means of the immunoSEQ Assay, a bias-controlled multiplex PCR. In the authors' own workflow: Within the assay, amplification of reference gene primers was used to estimate how many nucleated cells each sample contained. To quantify the absolute abundance of each unique TCRbeta CDR3 rearrangement, sequence reads were collapsed and filtered. For each sample, productive Simpson clonality was calculated as the square root of Simpson's diversity index over productive rearrangements. TCRdb holds this immuneACCESS table with in-frame rearrangements only. Some clones are missing; in checked studies, unresolved V genes explain under half, and the rest has no known cause. Clone size and the V and J calls come from that table; the DNA yielded D and trimming. Present in this sample are 200,000 or so clones, about 86% of which were seen just once. The ten largest account for roughly 7% of the sample.

With regard to this clone: Its antigen is unknown. There are no base qualities to consult, and no much larger clone falls within one base.

The chain employs TRBV28 and TRBJ2-2, with TRBD2 matching 8 junction bases. This TCR derives from a man aged 40-49 years who had recovered from COVID-19. The sequenced sample consisted of PBMCs or T cells enriched from blood (not recorded which). The bases are TGTGCCAGCAGCTCCCCTGCGGGGGGACTCACCGGGGAGCTGTTTTTT. This sequence encodes CASSSPAGGLTGELFF.